The text below deals with one T cell receptor (beta chain). Its antigen remains unknown. This record comes from a study of T cell repertoires in ileal Crohn's disease. The germline V gene encodes CDR1 MNHNY and CDR2 SVGAGI (reference sequence). Trimming cost V 4 bases and J 4 bases; bases outside gene matches: 6. The CDR3 spans 14 residues. Overall study findings and caveats: Compared with CD4 T cells, sorted CD8 cells carried more expanded clones.

Clones were sequenced by immunoSEQ multiplex PCR, and TCRdb holds only the in-frame ones, with some missing. The sample lists approximately 13,000 clones; 80% to 90% were seen once. V usage is TRBV6-6 and J usage is TRBJ2-5; the match to TRBD2 covers 7 bases. The sample taken for sequencing was ileal tissue. The sequence came from an adult with Crohn's disease. The CDR3 loop is CASSWPGGGETQYF. Here the CDR3 DNA reads TGTGCCAGCAGTTGGCCGGGAGGAGGAGAGACCCAGTACTTC.